A single sample gave rise to the 26 T cell receptor beta chains below, sequenced in a study of blood T cell repertoires in COVID-19. Sequencing was performed with immunoSEQ multiplex PCR; in TCRdb, only in-frame clones are kept and a portion is missing. The table records 250,000 to 300,000 clones, approximately 89% of them present only once. Sequenced material: PBMCs or T cells enriched from blood (not recorded which). These receptors all stem from a woman aged 50 to 60 who had been exposed to COVID-19.

This chain uses TRBV18 with TRBJ2-3, with 9 bases identical to TRBD1. CDR1 KGHSH and CDR2 LQKENI come from the germline V gene. V shed 6 bases and J 3 bases; nucleotides not matched to a gene: 4. The CDR3 has 14 residues. CDR3 residues: CASSRTGVTDTQYF. CDR3 DNA: TGTGCCAGCTCGAGGACAGGGGTGACAGATACGCAGTATTTT.

J is TRBJ2-3 and V is TRBV7-2, with D possibly being TRBD1 (6 bases). Germline V gives CDR1 SGHTA, CDR2 FQGNSA. There are 15 residues in the CDR3. V was shortened by 5 bases and J by 1 base, with 13 bases between the two germline ends. Here the CDR3 reads CASSHRDIGTDTQYF. For the CDR3, the DNA is TGTGCCAGCAGCCACCGGGACATTGGCACAGATACGCAGTATTTT. Complete variable domain (other parts from reference TRBV7-2 and TRBJ2-3): GAGVSQSPSNKVTEKGKDVELRCDPISGHTALYWYRQSLGQGLEFLIYFQGNSAPDKSGLPSDRFSAERTGGSVSTLTIQRTQQEDSAVYLCASSHRDIGTDTQYFGPGTRLTVL.

The rearrangement links TRBV2 to TRBJ1-1; the D gene is possibly TRBD1 (5 bases). Germline V CDR1 and CDR2: SNHLY, FYNNEI. The V end was cut by 3 bases, the J end by 3 bases, with 11 bases between. This CDR3 region has 14 residues. CDR3 protein: CASSDTGVDTEAFF. CDR3 coding DNA: TGTGCCAGCAGTGACACAGGAGTCGACACTGAAGCTTTCTTT.

In this sample, this clone turned up once. V and J are TRBV7-2 and TRBJ2-5, with 9 positions matching TRBD2. Germline values: CDR1 SGHTA, CDR2 FQGNSA. V was pared by 2 bases and J by 4 bases, with 8 bases of the junction left unmatched. The CDR3 consists of 16 residues. This CDR3 is CASSLRRLAGRETQYF. In nucleotides, the CDR3 is TGTGCCAGCAGCTTAAGAAGGCTAGCGGGGCGAGAGACCCAGTACTTC.

This clone has at least ten counts. This chain connects TRBV11-2 to TRBJ2-7, with 7 bases fitting TRBD2. Germline V gene data show CDR1 as SGHAT and CDR2 as FQNNGV. This CDR3 region has 14 residues. V shed 0 bases, J shed 5 bases, and the junction held 4 bases outside the gene matches. The CDR3 loop reads CASSLDSSGDEQYF. The CDR3 DNA sequence: TGTGCCAGCAGCTTAGATTCTAGCGGCGACGAGCAGTACTTC.

V is TRBV28 and J is TRBJ1-1; D uncertain. V dropped 1 base and J dropped 7 bases, with 13 bases sitting between them. This CDR3 is built from 14 residues. Looked up from germline, CDR1 is MDHEN and CDR2 is SYDVKM. The DNA for the CDR3 is TGTGCCAGCAGTTTATATCGGGAGGGAGTTGAAGCTTTCTTT. Its protein product is CASSLYREGVEAFF.

This clone was observed a handful of times. J is TRBJ2-1 and V is TRBV5-1; 11 bases match TRBD2. Germline V gives CDR1 SGHRS, CDR2 YFSETQ. V was pared by 0 bases and J by 8 bases, with 7 bases of the junction left unmatched. This CDR3 is built from 16 residues. The CDR3 DNA reads as TGCGCCAGCAGCTTGGGACTAGCGGGGATATACGATGAGCAGTTCTTC. Translation: CASSLGLAGIYDEQFF.

The chain couples TRBV5-4 to TRBJ1-2; 10 bases align to TRBD1. The CDR3 sequence is 15 residues long. V lost 5 bases and J lost 6; bases outside the gene matches: 10. Germline CDR1 SGHNT, CDR2 YYREEE (reference sequence). The chain's CDR3 is CASRFKGQGMDGYTF. The CDR3 DNA reads as TGTGCCAGCAGGTTTAAGGGACAGGGGATGGATGGCTACACCTTC.

The genes are TRBV5-1 and TRBJ1-3, with D tentatively TRBD1 (6 bases). This CDR3 is built from 13 residues. Germline values: CDR1 SGHRS, CDR2 YFSETQ. The germline V and J ends were trimmed by 3 bases and 3 bases, with 7 bases remaining between them. The CDR3 DNA follows: TGCGCCAGCAGCTCGGACAGTGGAAACACCATATATTTT. Its translation: CASSSDSGNTIYF.

This chain uses TRBV27 with TRBJ1-1, with 11 positions matching TRBD1. Germline CDR1 reads MNHEY; CDR2 reads SMNVEV (reference sequence). V lost 1 base, J lost 5 bases, and 6 bases stayed unmatched. CDR3 length: 16 residues. The DNA of the CDR3 is TGTGCCAGCAGTTTATTGGGACAGGGGGACGGGACTGAAGCTTTCTTT. This sequence encodes CASSLLGQGDGTEAFF.

The chain joins TRBV11-3 to TRBJ2-1; a possible D gene is TRBD1 (5 bases). Germline lookup yields CDR1 SGHNT and CDR2 YENEEA. This CDR3 region has 16 residues. The V end lost 2 bases, the J end lost 0 bases, and 11 bases lay between the germline ends. The CDR3 nucleotides are TGTGCCAGCAGCTTAAGACCCGACAGCTCCTACAATGAGCAGTTCTTC. It is translated as CASSLRPDSSYNEQFF.

The V gene is TRBV9, the J gene TRBJ2-3, with TRBD2 matching 14 bases. The CDR3 spans 17 residues. V trimming: 4 bases; J trimming: 1 base; junction bases outside the gene matches: 5. Germline V CDR1 and CDR2: SGDLS, YYNGEE. DNA of the CDR3: TGTGCCAGCAGCCCAGGACTAGCGGGGGGACGCACAGATACGCAGTATTTT. This gives the protein CASSPGLAGGRTDTQYF.

The rearrangement joins TRBV4-2 to TRBJ1-1; TRBD1 matches 9 bases. This CDR3 contains 19 residues. Trimming removed 1 base from V and 0 bases from J; junction bases left unmatched: 12. The germline CDR1 and CDR2 sequences are LGHNA and YNFKEQ. The CDR3 loop reads CASSQAVPGQGVMNTEAFF. DNA of the CDR3: TGTGCCAGCAGCCAAGCCGTACCGGGACAGGGCGTCATGAACACTGAAGCTTTCTTT.

The chain combines TRBV6-5 with TRBJ2-7, with D tentatively TRBD1 (6 bases). This CDR3 spans 14 amino acids. V shed 6 bases and J shed 3 bases, with 15 bases lying between them. Germline CDR1 reads MNHEY; CDR2 reads SVGAGI. CDR3 nucleotides: TGTGCCAGCAGCCCGGGGACACACGACTACGAGCAGTACTTC. Residues: CASSPGTHDYEQYF.

In its sample, this clone was seen once. The gene calls are TRBV6-2 or TRBV6-3 and TRBJ1-2; 7 nucleotides align to TRBD1. This CDR3 is 16 amino acids long. The trim removed 6 bases at V and 4 bases at J, leaving 14 bases unmatched. Germline CDR1 and CDR2: MNHEY and SVGEGT. CDR3 loop: CASSLGWDSPSYGYTF. The CDR3 region has the DNA TGTGCCAGCAGCCTAGGGTGGGACAGCCCTTCCTATGGCTACACCTTC.

The V gene is TRBV10-3, the J gene TRBJ1-1; the D gene is possibly TRBD1 (6 bases). The V end was cut by 2 bases, the J end by 2 bases, with 9 bases between. The germline V gene has CDR1 ENHRY and CDR2 SYGVKD. The length of the CDR3 is 14 residues. DNA of the CDR3: TGTGCCATCAGTGAGCCGGGGACAAACACTGAAGCTTTCTTT. Protein product: CAISEPGTNTEAFF.

The chain couples TRBV29-1 to TRBJ2-5, with 8 bases lining up with TRBD2. CDR3 length equals 14 residues. Germline V gene lookup returns CDR1 SQVTM and CDR2 ANQGSEA. Losses at the gene ends were 4 bases for V and 5 bases for J; bases not matched to a gene: 9. The CDR3 here is CSVGVAGNAETQYF. The CDR3 DNA follows: TGCAGCGTTGGGGTAGCGGGGAATGCGGAGACCCAGTACTTC.

The V gene is TRBV6-5, the J gene TRBJ1-2, with 7 bases that match TRBD1. The CDR3 is 13 residues long. V was pared by 4 bases and J by 8 bases, with 7 bases of the junction left unmatched. The germline CDR1 and CDR2 sequences are MNHEY and SVGAGI. The CDR3 DNA reads as TGTGCCAGCAGTTTCGACAGGGTGTGGGGCTACACCTTC. This codes for CASSFDRVWGYTF.

V is TRBV28 and J is TRBJ2-5; 7 positions match TRBD1. This CDR3 is built from 12 residues. Trimming took 5 bases from V and 13 from J; bases not matched to a gene: 10. Germline values: CDR1 MDHEN, CDR2 SYDVKM. The CDR3 bases are TGTGCCAGCAGTCCAAGGACAGGAGAGTTGTACTTC. Residues: CASSPRTGELYF.

This clone has just one count. V gene TRBV28 combines with J gene TRBJ2-7; 7 bases line up with TRBD1. The CDR3 is made up of 13 amino acids. Germline values: CDR1 MDHEN, CDR2 SYDVKM. V shed 6 bases, J shed 4 bases, and the junction held 6 bases outside the gene matches. The CDR3 DNA reads as TGTGCCAGCAGGCTGACAGGGTCGTACGAGCAGTACTTC. Protein: CASRLTGSYEQYF.

V and J are TRBV28 and TRBJ1-1; 7 nucleotides line up with TRBD1. The CDR3 spans 16 residues. The ends lost 8 bases at V and 5 bases at J; junction bases unmatched: 17. Per the germline V gene, CDR1 is MDHEN and CDR2 is SYDVKM. CDR3 sequence: CASQVLAGGIATEAFF. CDR3 DNA: TGTGCCAGCCAAGTTTTGGCAGGGGGAATAGCAACTGAAGCTTTCTTT. Variable domain in full (rest from reference TRBV28 and TRBJ1-1): DVKVTQSSRYLVKRTGEKVFLECVQDMDHENMFWYRQDPGLGLRLIYFSYDVKMKEKGDIPEGYSVSREKKERFSLILESASTNQTSMYLCASQVLAGGIATEAFFGQGTRLTVV.

This chain uses TRBV9 with TRBJ1-5; D might be TRBD1 (6 bases). The V end lost 4 bases, the J end lost 0 bases, and 11 bases lay between the germline ends. CDR3 length: 15 residues. Germline V lookup: CDR1 SGDLS, CDR2 YYNGEE. The CDR3 spells CASSSQGHSNQPQHF. Here the CDR3 DNA reads TGTGCCAGCAGCTCGCAGGGACATAGCAATCAGCCCCAGCATTTT.

This chain uses TRBV5-1 with TRBJ2-5; 9 nucleotides agree with TRBD2. Germline V gene data show CDR1 as SGHRS and CDR2 as YFSETQ. The CDR3 contains 16 residues. With 4 bases clipped from V and 1 base from J, the junction kept 8 bases outside the gene matches. The CDR3 nucleotides are TGCGCCAGCAGCCCTGGTAGCGGGGGAGCCCAAGAGACCCAGTACTTC. Protein sequence: CASSPGSGGAQETQYF.

The gene calls are TRBV19 and TRBJ1-3, with 7 bases lining up with TRBD1. This CDR3 is built from 14 residues. V was clipped by 8 bases and J by 0 bases; unmatched bases: 4. The germline gives CDR1 LNHDA, CDR2 SQIVND (reference sequence). The CDR3 region is CASGWTGSGNTIYF. DNA for the CDR3: TGTGCCAGTGGCTGGACAGGCTCTGGAAACACCATATATTTT.

The chain joins TRBV28 to TRBJ2-5; TRBD1 might be the D (5 bases). Germline V gives CDR1 MDHEN, CDR2 SYDVKM. This CDR3 has 16 amino acids. V lost 6 bases, J lost 3 bases, and 20 bases lay in between. CDR3 in amino acids: CASSPWSREEEETQYF. DNA of the CDR3: TGTGCCAGCAGCCCGTGGAGCAGGGAAGAGGAAGAGACCCAGTACTTC. The variable domain in full, completed from reference TRBV28 and TRBJ2-5, reads DVKVTQSSRYLVKRTGEKVFLECVQDMDHENMFWYRQDPGLGLRLIYFSYDVKMKEKGDIPEGYSVSREKKERFSLILESASTNQTSMYLCASSPWSREEEETQYFGPGTRLLVL.

The chain combines TRBV7-9 with TRBJ2-5; no definite D call. CDR1 is SEHNR and CDR2 is FQNEAQ in the germline V gene (reference sequence). The ends were cut back, 3 bases at V and 5 bases at J, with 13 bases in the middle. The CDR3 is 14 residues long. CDR3 protein: CASSFGLGTETQYF. CDR3 nucleotide sequence: TGTGCCAGCAGCTTCGGTTTGGGCACGGAGACCCAGTACTTC.